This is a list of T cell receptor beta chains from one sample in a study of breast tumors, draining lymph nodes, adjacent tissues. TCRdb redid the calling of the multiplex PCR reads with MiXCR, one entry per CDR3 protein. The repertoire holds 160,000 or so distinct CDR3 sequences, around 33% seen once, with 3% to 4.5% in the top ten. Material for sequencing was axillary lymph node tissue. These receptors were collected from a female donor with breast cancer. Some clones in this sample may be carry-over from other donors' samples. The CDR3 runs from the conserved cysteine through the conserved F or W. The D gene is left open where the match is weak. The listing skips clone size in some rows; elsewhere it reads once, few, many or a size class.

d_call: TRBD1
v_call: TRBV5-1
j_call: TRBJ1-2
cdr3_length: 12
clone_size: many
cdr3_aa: CASSRTGDGYTF
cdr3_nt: TGCGCCAGCAGCCGGACAGGCGACGGCTACACCTTC

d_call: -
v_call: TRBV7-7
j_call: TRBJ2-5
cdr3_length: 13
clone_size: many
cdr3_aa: CASSLARDRGQYF
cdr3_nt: TGTGCTAGCAGCTTAGCCAGGGATCGGGGCCAGTACTTC

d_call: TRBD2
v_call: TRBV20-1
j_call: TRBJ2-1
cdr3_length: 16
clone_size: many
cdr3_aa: CSASPGGSGSRNEQFF
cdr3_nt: TGCAGTGCTAGCCCGGGGGGGAGCGGGAGTAGGAATGAGCAGTTCTTC

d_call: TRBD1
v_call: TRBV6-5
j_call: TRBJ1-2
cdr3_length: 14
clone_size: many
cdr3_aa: CASSGDRGQYGYTF
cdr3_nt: TGTGCCAGTAGTGGGGACAGGGGCCAATATGGCTACACCTTC

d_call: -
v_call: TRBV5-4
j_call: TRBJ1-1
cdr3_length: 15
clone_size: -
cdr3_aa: CASSLVAGMNTEAFF
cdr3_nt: TGTGCCAGCAGCTTGGTTGCAGGCATGAACACTGAAGCTTTCTTT

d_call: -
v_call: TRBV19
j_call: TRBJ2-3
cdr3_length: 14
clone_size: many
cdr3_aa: CASSTGGSTDTQYF
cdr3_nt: TGTGCCAGTAGTACCGGGGGCAGCACAGATACGCAGTATTTT

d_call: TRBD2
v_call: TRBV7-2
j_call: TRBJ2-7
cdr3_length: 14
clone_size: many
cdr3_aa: CASSRGLRVVEQYF
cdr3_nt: TGTGCCAGCAGCCGGGGACTACGGGTTGTAGAGCAGTACTTC

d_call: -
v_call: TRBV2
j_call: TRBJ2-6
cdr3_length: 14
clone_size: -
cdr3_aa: CASGAGAGANVLTF
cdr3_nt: TGTGCCAGCGGGGCAGGGGCTGGGGCCAACGTCCTGACTTTC

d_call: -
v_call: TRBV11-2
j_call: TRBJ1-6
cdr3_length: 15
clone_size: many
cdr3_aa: CASSPQGWMDSPLHF
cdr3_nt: TGTGCCAGCAGTCCTCAAGGATGGATGGATTCACCCCTCCACTTT

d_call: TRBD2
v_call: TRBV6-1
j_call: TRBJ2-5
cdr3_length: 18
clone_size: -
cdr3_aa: CASSEPGAGGRDQETQYF
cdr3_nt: TGTGCCAGCAGTGAACCCGGGGCGGGGGGCCGTGACCAAGAGACCCAGTACTTC

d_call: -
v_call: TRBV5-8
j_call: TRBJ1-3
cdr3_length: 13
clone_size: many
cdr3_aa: CASSLTLGNTIYF
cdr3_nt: TGTGCCAGCAGCTTGACGTTGGGAAACACCATATATTTT

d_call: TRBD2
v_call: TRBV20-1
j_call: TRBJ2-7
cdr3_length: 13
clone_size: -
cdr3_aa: CSAILVGEGEQYF
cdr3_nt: TGCAGTGCAATTCTAGTCGGGGAGGGCGAGCAGTACTTC

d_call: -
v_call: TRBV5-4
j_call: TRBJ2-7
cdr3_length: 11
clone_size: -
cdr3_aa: CAGSFPGEQYF
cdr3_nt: TGTGCCGGCAGCTTCCCAGGGGAGCAGTATTTC

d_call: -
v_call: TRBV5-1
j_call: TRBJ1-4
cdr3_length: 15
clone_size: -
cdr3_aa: CASGDRGTGSEKLFF
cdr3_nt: TGCGCCAGCGGGGACCGCGGGACGGGGAGCGAAAAACTGTTTTTT

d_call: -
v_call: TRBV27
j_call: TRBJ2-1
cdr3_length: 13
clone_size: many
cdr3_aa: CASSLSSVGEQFF
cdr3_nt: TGTGCCAGCAGTTTATCTTCGGTTGGTGAGCAGTTCTTC

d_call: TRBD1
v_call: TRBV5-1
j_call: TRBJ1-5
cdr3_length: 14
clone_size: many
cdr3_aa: CASSAGQGNQPQHF
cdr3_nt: TGCGCCAGCAGCGCCGGACAGGGGAATCAGCCCCAGCATTTT

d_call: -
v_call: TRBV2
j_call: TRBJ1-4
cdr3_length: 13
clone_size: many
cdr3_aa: CASHSGANEKLFF
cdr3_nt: TGTGCCAGCCATTCCGGGGCTAATGAAAAACTGTTTTTT

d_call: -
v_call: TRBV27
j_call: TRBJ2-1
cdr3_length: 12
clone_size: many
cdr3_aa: CASSLKGGRQFF
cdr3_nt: TGTGCCAGCAGTCTTAAAGGGGGGCGGCAGTTCTTC

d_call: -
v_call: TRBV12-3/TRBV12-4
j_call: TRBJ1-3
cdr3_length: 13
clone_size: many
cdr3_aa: CASSLTGGNTIYF
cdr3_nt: TGTGCCAGCAGTTTGACAGGTGGGAACACCATATATTTT

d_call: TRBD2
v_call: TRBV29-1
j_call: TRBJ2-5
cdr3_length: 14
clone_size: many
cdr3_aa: CSVGLAGGQETQYF
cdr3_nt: TGCAGCGTTGGGTTAGCGGGAGGCCAAGAGACCCAGTACTTC

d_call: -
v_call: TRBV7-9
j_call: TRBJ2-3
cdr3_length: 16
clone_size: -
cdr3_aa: CASSLTGSLSTDTQYF
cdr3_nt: TGTGCCAGCAGCTTAACCGGGAGTCTGAGCACAGATACGCAGTATTTT

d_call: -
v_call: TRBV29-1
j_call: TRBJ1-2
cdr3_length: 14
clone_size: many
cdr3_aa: CSVEDPSYFYGYTF
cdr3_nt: TGCAGCGTTGAAGATCCGTCCTACTTCTATGGCTACACCTTC

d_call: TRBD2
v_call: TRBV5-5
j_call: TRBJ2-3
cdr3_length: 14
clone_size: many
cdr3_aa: CASSRTSGRDTQYF
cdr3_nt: TGTGCCAGCAGCCGGACTAGCGGGAGGGATACGCAGTATTTT

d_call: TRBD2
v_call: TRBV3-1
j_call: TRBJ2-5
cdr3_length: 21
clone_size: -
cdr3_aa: CASSQEFPGRTSGGAFETQYF
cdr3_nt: TGTGCCAGCAGCCAAGAATTTCCCGGACGGACTAGCGGGGGGGCCTTTGAGACCCAGTACTTC

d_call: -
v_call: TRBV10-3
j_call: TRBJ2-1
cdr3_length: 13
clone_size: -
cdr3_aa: CAISEGRTNEQFF
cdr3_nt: TGTGCCATCAGTGAGGGGAGAACGAATGAGCAGTTCTTC

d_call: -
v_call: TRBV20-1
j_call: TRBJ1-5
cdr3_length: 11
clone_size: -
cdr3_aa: CSAMRGETQHF
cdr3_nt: TGCAGTGCTATGCGGGGTGAGACCCAGCATTTT

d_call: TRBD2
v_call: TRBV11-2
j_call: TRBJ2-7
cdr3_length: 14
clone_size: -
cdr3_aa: CASSLAGGPGEQYF
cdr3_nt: TGTGCCAGCAGCTTAGCGGGAGGGCCGGGGGAGCAGTACTTC